This record concerns one TCR beta chain sequence. Its antigen is unidentified. This sample stems from a study of follicular helper T cells after annual influenza vaccination. Study-wide findings and caveats: ICOS+CD38+ cTfh clonality tracked population frequency, and its change tracked circulating plasmablast change. Yearly vaccinations repeatedly recalled conserved clonotypes in ICOS+CD38+ cTfh.

Time point specified: 2015-2016 season, pre-vaccination. Vaccine contraindications, substance abuse, HIV/AIDS, active malignancy and active illness excluded donors. The germline V gene encodes CDR1 MNHNS and CDR2 SASEGT. The CDR3 is made up of 14 amino acids. With V trimmed by 8 bases and J by 5 bases, 9 bases remained unmatched. Using immunoSEQ multiplex PCR, the repertoire was profiled, and TCRdb retains in-frame clones only, with some absent. The table has 9,400 or so clones, roughly 82% seen once. The chain carries TRBV6-1 and TRBJ1-5; 7 bases match TRBD1. The clonotype was recovered from an adult who received the influenza vaccine. The sequencing here drew on CXCR5+ CD38- circulating T follicular helper cells from blood, taken on the day of influenza vaccination. Noted subset: circulating Tfh, non-naive CD4+CXCR5+PD-1+ (ICOS+CD38+ or ICOS-CD38-). The CDR3 region is CASSRQGDDQPQHF. The CDR3 DNA follows: TGTGCCAGCTCTAGACAGGGAGACGATCAGCCCCAGCATTTT.